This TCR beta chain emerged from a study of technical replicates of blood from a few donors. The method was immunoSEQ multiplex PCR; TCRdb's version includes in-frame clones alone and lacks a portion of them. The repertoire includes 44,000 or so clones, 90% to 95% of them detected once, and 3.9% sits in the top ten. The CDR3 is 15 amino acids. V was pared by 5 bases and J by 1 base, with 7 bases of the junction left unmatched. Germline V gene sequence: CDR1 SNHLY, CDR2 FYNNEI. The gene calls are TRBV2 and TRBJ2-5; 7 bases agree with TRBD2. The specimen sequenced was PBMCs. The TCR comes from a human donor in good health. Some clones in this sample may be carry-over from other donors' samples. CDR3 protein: CASSPRDYSQETQYF. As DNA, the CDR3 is TGTGCCAGCAGTCCTAGGGACTACAGCCAAGAGACCCAGTACTTC.